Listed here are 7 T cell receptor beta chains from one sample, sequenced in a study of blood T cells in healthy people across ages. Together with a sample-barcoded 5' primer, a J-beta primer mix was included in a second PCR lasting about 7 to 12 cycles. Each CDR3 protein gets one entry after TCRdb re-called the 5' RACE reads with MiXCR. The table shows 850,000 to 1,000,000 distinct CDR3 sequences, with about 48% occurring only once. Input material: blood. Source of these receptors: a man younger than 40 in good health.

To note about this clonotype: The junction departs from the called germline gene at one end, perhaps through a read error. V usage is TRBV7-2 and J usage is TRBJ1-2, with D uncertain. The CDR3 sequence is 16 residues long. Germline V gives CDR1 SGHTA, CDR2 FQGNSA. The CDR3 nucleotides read TGTGCCAGCAGCTTCTGGACCGGCGATTCTAACGATGGCTACACCTTC. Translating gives CASSFWTGDSNDGYTF.

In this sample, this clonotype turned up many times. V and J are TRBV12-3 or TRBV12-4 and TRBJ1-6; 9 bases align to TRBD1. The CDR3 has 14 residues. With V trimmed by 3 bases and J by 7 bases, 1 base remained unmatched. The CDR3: CASSLGTGNSPLHF. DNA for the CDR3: TGTGCCAGCAGTTTGGGGACAGGGAATTCACCCCTCCACTTT.

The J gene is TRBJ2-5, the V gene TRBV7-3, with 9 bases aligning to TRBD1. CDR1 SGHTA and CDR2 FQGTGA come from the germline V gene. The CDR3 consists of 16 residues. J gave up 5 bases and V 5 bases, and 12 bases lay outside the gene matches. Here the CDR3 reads CASSEKGTGSGETQYF. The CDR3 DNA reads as TGTGCCAGCAGCGAGAAAGGGACAGGGTCTGGGGAGACCCAGTACTTC.

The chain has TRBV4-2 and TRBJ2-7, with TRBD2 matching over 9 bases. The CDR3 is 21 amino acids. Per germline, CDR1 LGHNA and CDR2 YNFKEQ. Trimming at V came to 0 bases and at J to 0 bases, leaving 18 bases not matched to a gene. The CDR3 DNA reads TGTGCCAGCAGCCAAGAAGAAGGTGGACTAGCGAGGGGATATAGCTCCTACGAGCAGTACTTC. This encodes CASSQEEGGLARGYSSYEQYF.

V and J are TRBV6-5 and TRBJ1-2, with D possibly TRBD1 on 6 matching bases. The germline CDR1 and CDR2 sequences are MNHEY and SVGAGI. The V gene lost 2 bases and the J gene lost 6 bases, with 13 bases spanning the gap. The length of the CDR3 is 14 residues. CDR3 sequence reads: CASSYGAGVNGYTF. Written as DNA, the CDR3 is TGTGCCAGCAGTTACGGGGCAGGGGTTAATGGCTACACCTTC.

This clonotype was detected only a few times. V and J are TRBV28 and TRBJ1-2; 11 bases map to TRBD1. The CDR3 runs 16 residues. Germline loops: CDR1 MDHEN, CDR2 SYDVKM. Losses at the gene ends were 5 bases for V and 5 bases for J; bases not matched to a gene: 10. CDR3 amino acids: CASSRGTGGKGYGYTF. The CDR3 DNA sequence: TGTGCCAGCAGTCGGGGGACAGGGGGTAAGGGTTATGGCTACACCTTC.

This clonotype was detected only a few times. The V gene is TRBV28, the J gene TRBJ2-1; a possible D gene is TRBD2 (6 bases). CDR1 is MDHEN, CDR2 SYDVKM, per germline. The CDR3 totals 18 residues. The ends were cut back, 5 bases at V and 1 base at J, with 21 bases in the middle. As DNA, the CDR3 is TGTGCCAGCAGTCTACCCCTGGGGGGTTTGGGTTCCTACAATGAGCAGTTCTTC. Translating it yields CASSLPLGGLGSYNEQFF. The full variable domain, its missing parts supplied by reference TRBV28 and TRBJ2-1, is DVKVTQSSRYLVKRTGEKVFLECVQDMDHENMFWYRQDPGLGLRLIYFSYDVKMKEKGDIPEGYSVSREKKERFSLILESASTNQTSMYLCASSLPLGGLGSYNEQFFGPGTRLTVL.